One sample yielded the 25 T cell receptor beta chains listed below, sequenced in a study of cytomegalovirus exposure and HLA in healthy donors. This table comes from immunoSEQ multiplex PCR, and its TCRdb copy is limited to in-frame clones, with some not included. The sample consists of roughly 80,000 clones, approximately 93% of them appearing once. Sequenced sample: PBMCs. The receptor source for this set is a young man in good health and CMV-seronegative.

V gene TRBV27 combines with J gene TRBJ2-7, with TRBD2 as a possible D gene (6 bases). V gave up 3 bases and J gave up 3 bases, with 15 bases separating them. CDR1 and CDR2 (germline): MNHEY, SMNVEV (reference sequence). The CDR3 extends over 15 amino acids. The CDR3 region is CASSFLTGGVYEQYF. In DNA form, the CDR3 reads TGTGCCAGCAGTTTTCTTACCGGGGGTGTCTACGAGCAGTACTTC.

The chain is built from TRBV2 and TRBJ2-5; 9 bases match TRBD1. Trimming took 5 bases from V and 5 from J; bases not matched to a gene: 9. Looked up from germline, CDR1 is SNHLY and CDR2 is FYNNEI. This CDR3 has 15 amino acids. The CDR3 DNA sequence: TGTGCCAGCAGTTGGCCACAGGGGGCGGGGGAGACCCAGTACTTC. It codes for CASSWPQGAGETQYF.

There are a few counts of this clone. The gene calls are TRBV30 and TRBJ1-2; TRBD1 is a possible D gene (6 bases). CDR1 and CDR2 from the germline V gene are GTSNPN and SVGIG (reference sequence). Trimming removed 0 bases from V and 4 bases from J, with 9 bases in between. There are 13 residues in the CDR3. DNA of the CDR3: TGTGCCTGGAGTGTACGGACAGTCTATGGCTACACCTTC. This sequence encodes CAWSVRTVYGYTF.

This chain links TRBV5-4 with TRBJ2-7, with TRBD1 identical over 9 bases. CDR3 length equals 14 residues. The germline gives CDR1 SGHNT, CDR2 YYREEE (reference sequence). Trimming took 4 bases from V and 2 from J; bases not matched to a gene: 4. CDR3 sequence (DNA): TGTGCCAGCAGCGTGGGACAGGGCACCTACGAGCAGTACTTC. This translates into CASSVGQGTYEQYF.

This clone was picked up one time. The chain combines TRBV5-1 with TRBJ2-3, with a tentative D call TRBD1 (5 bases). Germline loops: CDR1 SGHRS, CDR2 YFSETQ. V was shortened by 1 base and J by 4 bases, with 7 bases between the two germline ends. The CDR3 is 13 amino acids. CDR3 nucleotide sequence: TGCGCCAGCAGCTTGCAGGGTCCAGATACGCAGTATTTT. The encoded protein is CASSLQGPDTQYF.

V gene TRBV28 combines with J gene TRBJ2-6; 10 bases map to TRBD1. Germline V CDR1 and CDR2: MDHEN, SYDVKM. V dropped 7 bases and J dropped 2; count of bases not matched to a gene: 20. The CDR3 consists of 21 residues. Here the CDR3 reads CASTRPPRQGAKQTGANVLTF. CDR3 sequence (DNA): TGTGCCAGCACCCGACCCCCTCGACAGGGGGCAAAACAAACTGGGGCCAACGTCCTGACTTTC.

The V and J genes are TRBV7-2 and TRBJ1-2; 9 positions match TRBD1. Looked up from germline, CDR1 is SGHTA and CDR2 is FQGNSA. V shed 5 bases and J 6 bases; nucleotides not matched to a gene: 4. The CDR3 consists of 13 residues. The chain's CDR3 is CASSPGQGHGYTF. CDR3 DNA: TGTGCCAGCAGCCCGGGACAGGGCCATGGCTACACCTTC.

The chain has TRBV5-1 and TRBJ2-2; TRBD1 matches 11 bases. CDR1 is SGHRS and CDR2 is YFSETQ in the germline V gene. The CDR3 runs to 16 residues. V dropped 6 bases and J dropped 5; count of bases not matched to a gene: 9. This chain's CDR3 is CASNFHGQGATGELFF. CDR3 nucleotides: TGCGCCAGCAACTTCCACGGACAGGGGGCAACCGGGGAGCTGTTTTTT.

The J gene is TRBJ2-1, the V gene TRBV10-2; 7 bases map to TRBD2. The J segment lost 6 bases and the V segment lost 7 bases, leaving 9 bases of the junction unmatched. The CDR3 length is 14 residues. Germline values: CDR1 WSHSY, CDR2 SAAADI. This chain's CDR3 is CASMDTWGGNEQFF. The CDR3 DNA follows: TGCGCCAGCATGGATACATGGGGGGGCAATGAGCAGTTCTTC.

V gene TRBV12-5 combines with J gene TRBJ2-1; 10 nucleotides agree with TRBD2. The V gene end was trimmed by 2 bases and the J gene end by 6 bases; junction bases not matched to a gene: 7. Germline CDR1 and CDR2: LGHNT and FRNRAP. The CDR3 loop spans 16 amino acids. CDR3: CASGLQVLAGGNEQFF. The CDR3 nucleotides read TGTGCTAGTGGTTTGCAGGTGTTAGCGGGGGGCAATGAGCAGTTCTTC.

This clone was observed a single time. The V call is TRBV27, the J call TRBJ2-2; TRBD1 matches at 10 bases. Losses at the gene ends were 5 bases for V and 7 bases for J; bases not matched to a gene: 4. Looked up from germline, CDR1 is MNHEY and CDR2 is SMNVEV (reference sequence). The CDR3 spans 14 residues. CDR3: CASSMGQGIGELFF. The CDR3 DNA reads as TGTGCCAGCAGTATGGGACAGGGGATCGGGGAGCTGTTTTTT.

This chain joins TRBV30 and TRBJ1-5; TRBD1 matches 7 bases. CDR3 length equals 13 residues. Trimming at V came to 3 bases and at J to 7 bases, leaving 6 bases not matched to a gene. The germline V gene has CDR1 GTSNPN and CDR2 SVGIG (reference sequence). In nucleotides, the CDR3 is TGTGCCTGGAGCCACAGGGGAGGACAGCCCCAGCATTTT. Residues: CAWSHRGGQPQHF.

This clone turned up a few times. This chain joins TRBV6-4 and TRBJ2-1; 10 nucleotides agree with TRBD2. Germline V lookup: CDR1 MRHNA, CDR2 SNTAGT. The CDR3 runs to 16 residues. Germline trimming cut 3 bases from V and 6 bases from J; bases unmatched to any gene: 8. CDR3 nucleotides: TGTGCCAGCAGTGAGGCCGGGACTAGCGTGAGCAATGAGCAGTTCTTC. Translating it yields CASSEAGTSVSNEQFF.

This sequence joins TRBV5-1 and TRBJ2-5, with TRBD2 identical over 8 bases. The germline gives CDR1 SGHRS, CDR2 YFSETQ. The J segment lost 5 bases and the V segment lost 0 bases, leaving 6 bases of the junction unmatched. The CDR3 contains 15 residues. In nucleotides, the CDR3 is TGCGCCAGCAGCTTGGAATACGGGAGGGGTGAGACCCAGTACTTC. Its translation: CASSLEYGRGETQYF.

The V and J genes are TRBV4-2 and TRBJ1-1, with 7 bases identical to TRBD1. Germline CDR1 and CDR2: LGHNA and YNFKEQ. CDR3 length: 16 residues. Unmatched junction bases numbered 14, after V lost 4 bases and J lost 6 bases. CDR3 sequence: CASSRGTPTGSAEAFF. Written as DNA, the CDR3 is TGTGCCAGCAGCCGCGGAACACCGACAGGGAGCGCTGAAGCTTTCTTT.

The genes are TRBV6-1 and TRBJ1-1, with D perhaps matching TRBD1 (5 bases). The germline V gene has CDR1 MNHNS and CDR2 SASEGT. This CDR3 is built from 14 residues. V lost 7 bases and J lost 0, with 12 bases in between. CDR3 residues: CASNQGTMNTEAFF. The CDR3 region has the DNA TGTGCCAGCAACCAGGGTACAATGAACACTGAAGCTTTCTTT.

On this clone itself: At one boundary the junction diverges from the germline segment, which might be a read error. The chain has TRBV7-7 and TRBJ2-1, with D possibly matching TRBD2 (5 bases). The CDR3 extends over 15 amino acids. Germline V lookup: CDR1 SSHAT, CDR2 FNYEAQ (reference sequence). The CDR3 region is CASSLDFSSYNEQFF. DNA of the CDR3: TGTGCTAGCAGCTTGGACTTTAGCTCCTACAATGAGCAGTTCTTC.

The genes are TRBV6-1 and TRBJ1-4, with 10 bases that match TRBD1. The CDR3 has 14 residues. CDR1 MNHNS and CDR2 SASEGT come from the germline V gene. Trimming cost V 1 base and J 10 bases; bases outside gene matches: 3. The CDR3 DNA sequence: TGTGCCAGCAGTGAAGGGACAGGGGGGGGAAAACTGTTTTTT. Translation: CASSEGTGGGKLFF.

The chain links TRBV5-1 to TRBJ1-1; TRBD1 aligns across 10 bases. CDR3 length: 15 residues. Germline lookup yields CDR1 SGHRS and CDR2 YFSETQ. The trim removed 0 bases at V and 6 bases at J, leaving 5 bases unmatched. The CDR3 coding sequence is TGCGCCAGCAGCTTGGGGCGGGACAGGGGCTCTGAAGCTTTCTTT. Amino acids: CASSLGRDRGSEAFF.

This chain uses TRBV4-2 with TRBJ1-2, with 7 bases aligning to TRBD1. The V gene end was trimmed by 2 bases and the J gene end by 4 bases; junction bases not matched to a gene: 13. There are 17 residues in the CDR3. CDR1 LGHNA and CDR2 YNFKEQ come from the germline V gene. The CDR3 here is CASSQTSQTGTFYGYTF. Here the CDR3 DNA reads TGTGCCAGCAGCCAAACCTCCCAGACAGGGACTTTCTATGGCTACACCTTC.

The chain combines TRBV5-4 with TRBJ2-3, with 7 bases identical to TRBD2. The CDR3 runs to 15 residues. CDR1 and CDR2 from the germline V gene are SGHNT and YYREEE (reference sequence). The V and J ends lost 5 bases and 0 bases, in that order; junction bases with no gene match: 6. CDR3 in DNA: TGTGCCAGCAGGGCACCGGGGGGAAGCACAGATACGCAGTATTTT. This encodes CASRAPGGSTDTQYF.

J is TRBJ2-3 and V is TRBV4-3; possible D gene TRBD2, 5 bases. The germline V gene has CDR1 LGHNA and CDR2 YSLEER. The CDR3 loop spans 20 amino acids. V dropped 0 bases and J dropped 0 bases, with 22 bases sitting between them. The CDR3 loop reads CASSQDYGEKVLLSTDTQYF. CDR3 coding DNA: TGCGCCAGCAGCCAAGATTACGGGGAAAAGGTCTTATTAAGCACAGATACGCAGTATTTT.

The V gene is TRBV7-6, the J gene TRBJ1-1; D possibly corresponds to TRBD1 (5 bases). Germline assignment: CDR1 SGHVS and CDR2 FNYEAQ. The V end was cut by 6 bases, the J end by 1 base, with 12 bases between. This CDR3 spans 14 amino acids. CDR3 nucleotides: TGTGCCAGCAGGTCTGCCGGACAGAACACTGAAGCTTTCTTT. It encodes CASRSAGQNTEAFF.

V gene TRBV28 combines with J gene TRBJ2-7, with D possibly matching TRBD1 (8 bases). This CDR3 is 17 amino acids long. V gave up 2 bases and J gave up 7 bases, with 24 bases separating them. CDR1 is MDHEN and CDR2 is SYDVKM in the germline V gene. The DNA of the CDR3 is TGTGCCAGCAGTTTACTTCACACAGGGGGGCCCGGGAGGGAGCAGTACTTC. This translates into CASSLLHTGGPGREQYF. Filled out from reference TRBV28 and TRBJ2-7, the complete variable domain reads DVKVTQSSRYLVKRTGEKVFLECVQDMDHENMFWYRQDPGLGLRLIYFSYDVKMKEKGDIPEGYSVSREKKERFSLILESASTNQTSMYLCASSLLHTGGPGREQYFGPGTRLTVT.

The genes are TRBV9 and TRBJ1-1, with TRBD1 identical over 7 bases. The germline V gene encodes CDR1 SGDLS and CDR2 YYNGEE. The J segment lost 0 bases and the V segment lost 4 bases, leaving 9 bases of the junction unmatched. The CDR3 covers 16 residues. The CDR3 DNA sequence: TGTGCCAGCAGCCGGCGTAAGGGACAGCTGAACACTGAAGCTTTCTTT. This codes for CASSRRKGQLNTEAFF.